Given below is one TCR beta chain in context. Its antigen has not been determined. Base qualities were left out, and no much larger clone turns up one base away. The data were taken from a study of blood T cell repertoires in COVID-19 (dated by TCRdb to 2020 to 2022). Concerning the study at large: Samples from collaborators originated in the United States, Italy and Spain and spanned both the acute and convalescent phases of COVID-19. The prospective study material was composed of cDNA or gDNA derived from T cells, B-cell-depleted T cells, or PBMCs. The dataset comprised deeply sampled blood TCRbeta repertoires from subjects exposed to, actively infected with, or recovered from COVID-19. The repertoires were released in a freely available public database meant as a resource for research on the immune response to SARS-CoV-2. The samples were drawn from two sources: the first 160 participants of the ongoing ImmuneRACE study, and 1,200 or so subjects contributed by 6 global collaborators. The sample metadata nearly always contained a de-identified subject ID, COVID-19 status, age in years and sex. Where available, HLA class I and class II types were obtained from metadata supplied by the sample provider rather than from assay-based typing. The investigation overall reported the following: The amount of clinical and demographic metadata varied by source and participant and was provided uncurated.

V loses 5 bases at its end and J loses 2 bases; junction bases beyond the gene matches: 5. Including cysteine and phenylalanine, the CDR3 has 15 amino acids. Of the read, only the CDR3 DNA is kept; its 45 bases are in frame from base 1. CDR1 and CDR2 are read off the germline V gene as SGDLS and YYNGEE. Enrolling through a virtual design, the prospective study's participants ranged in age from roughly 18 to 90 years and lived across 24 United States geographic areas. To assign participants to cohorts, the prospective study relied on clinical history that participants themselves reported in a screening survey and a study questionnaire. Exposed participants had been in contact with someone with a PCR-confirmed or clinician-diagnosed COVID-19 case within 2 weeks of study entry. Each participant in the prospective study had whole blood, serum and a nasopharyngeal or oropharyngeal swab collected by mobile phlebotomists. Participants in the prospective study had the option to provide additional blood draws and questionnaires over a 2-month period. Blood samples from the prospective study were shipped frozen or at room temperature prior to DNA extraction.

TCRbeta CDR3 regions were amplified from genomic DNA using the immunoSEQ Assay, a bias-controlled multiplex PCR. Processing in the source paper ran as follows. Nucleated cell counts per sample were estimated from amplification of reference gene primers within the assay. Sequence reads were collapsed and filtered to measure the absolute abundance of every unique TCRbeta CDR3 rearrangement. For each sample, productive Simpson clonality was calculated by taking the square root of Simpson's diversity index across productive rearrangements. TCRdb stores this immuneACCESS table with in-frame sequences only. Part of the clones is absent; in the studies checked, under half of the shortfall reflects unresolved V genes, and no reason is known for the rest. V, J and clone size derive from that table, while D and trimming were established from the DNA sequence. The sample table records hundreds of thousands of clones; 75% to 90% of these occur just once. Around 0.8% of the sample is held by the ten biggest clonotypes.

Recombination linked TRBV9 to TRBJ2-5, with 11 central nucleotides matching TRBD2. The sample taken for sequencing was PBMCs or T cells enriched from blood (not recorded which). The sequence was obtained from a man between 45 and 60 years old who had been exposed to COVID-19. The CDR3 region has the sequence CASSPGTSGQETQYF. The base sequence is TGTGCCAGCAGTCCCGGGACTAGCGGACAAGAGACCCAGTACTTC.